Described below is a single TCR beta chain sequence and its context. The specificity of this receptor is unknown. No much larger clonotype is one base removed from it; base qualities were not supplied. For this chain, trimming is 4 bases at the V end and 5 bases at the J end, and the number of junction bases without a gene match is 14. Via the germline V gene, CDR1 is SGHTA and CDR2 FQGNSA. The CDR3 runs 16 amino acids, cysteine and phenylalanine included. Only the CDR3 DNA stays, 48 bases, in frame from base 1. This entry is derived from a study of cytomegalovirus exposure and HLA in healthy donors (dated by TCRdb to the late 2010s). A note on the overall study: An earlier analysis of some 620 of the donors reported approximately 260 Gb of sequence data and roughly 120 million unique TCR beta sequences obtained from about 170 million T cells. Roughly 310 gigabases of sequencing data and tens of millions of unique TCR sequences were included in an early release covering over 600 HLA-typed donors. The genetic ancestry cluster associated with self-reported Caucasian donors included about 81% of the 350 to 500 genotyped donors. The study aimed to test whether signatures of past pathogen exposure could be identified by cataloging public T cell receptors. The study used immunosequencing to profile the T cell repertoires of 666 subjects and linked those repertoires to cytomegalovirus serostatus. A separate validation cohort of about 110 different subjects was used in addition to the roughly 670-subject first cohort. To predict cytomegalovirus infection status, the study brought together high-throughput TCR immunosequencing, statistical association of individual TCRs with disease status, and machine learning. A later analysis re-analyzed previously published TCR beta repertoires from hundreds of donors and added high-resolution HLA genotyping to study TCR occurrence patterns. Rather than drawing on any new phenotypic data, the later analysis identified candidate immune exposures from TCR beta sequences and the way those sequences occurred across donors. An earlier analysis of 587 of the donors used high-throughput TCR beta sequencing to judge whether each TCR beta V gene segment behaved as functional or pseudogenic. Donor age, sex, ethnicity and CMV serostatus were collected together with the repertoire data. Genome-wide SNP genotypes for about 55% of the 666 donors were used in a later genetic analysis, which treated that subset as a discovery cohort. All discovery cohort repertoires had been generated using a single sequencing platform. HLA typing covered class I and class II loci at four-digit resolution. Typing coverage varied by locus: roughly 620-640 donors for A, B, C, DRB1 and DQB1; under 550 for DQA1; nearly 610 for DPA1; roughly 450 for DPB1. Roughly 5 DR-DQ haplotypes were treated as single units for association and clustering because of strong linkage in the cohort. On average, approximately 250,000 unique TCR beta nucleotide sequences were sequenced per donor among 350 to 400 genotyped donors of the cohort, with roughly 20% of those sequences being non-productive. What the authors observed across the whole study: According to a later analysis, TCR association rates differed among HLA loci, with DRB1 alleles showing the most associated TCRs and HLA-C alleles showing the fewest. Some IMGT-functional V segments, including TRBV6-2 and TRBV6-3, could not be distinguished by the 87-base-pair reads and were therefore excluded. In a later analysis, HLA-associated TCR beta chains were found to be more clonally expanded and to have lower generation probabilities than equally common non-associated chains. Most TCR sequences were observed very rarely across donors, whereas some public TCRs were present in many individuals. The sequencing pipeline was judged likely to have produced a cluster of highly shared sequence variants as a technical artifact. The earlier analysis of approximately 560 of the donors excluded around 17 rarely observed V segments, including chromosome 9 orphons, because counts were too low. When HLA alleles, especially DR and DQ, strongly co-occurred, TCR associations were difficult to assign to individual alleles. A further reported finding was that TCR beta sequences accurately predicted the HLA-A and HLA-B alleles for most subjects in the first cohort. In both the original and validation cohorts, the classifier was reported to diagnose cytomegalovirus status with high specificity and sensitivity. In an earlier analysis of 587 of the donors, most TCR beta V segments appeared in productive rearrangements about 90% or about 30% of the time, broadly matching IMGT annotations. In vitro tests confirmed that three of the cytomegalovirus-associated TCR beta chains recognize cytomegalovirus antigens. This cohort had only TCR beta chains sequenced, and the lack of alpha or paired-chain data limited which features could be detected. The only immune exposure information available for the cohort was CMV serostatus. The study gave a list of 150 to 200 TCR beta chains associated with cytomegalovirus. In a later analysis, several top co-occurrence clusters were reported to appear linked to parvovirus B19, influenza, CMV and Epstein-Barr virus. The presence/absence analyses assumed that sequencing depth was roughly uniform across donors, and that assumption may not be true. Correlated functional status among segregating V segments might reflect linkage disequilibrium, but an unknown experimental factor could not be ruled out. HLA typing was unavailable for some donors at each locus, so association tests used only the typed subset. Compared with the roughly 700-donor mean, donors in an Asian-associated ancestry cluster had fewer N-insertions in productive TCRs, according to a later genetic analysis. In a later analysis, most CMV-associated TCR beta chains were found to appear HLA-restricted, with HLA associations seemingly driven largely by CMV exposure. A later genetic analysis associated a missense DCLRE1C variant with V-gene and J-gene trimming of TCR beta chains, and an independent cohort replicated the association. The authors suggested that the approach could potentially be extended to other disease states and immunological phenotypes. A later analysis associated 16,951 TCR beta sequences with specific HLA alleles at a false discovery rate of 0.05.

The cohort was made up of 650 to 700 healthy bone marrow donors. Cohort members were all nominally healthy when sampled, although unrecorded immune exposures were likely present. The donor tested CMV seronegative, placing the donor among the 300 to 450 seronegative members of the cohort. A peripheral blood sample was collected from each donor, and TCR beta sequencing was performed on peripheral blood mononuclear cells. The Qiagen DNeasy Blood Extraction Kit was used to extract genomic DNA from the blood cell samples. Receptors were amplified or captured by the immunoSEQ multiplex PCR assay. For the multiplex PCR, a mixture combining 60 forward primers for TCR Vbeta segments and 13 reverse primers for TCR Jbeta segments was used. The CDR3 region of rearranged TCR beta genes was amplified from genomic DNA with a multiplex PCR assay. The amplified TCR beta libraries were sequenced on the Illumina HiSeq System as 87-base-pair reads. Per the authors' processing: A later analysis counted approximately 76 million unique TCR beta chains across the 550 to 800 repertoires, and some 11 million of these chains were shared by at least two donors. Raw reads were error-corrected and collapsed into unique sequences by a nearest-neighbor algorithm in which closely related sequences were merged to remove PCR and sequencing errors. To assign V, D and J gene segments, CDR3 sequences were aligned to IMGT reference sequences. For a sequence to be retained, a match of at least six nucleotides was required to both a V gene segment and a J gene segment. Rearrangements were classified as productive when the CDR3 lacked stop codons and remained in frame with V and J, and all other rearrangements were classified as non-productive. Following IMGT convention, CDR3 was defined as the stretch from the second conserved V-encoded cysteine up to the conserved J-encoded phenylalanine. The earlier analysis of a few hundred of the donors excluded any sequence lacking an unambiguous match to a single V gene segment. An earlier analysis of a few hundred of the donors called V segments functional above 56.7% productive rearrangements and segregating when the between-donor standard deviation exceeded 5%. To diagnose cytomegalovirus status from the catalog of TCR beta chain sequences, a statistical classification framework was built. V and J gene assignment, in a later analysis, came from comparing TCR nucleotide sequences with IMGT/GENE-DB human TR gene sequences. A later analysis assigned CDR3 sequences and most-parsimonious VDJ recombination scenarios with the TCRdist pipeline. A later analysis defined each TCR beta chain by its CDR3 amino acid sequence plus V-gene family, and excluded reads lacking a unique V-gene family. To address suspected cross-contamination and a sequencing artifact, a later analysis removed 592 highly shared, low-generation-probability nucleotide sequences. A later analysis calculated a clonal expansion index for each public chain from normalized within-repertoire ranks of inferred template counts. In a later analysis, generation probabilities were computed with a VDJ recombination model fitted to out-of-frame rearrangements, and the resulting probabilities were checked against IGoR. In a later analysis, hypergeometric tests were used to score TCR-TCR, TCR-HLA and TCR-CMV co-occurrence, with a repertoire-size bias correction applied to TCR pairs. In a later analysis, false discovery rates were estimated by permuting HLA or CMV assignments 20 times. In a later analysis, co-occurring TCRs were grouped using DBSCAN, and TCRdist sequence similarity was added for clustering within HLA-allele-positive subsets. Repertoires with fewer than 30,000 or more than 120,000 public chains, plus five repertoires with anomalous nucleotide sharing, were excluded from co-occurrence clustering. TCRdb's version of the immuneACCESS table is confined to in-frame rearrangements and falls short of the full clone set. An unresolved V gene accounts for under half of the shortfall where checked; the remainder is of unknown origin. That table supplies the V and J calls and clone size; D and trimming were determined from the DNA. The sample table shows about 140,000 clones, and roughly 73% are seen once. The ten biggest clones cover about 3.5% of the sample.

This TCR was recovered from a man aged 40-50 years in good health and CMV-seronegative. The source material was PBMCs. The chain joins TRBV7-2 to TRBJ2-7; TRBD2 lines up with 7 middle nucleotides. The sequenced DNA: TGTGCCAGCAGCTACCAACCGGAGGAGCGGGGCGACGAGCAGTACTTC. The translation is CASSYQPEERGDEQYF. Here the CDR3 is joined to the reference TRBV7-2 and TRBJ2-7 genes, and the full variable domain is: GAGVSQSPSNKVTEKGKDVELRCDPISGHTALYWYRQSLGQGLEFLIYFQGNSAPDKSGLPSDRFSAERTGGSVSTLTIQRTQQEDSAVYLCASSYQPEERGDEQYFGPGTRLTVT.